This entry lists 10 T cell receptor beta chains sequenced from one sample in a study of blood T cell repertoires in COVID-19. The method was immunoSEQ multiplex PCR; TCRdb's version includes in-frame clones alone and lacks a portion of them. The sample lists hundreds of thousands of clones, around nine tenths seen once, with 2% in the top ten. Sequencing was carried out using PBMCs or T cells enriched from blood (not recorded which). The receptors were gathered from an older woman in a cohort exposed to, infected with or recovered from COVID-19 (not recorded which).

CDR3 region: CASSFPLLYYNEQFF. CDR3 bases: TGTGCCAGCAGCTTCCCCCTTTTATACTACAATGAGCAGTTCTTC. This chain joins TRBV7-9 and TRBJ2-1; D not resolved. The germline gives CDR1 SEHNR, CDR2 FQNEAQ (reference sequence). The germline V and J ends were trimmed by 3 bases and 3 bases, with 12 bases remaining between them. CDR3 length: 15 amino acids.

V and J are TRBV5-4 and TRBJ2-1, with a possible D match to TRBD2 (5 bases). The germline V gene has CDR1 SGHNT and CDR2 YYREEE (reference sequence). V lost 4 bases, J lost 0 bases, and 11 bases lay in between. The CDR3 is made up of 15 amino acids. CDR3 loop: CASSPSEGSYNEQFF. For the CDR3, the DNA is TGTGCCAGCAGCCCAAGCGAGGGCTCCTACAATGAGCAGTTCTTC.

The DNA of the CDR3 is TGTGCCAGTAGTATATGGCAGGCCACAGATACGCAGTATTTT. This translates into CASSIWQATDTQYF. The V gene is TRBV19, the J gene TRBJ2-3; D unclear. This CDR3 has 14 amino acids. Germline lookup yields CDR1 LNHDA and CDR2 SQIVND (reference sequence). Trimming stripped 2 bases from V and 2 bases from J, with 8 bases between.

V usage is TRBV5-1 and J usage is TRBJ2-5; TRBD2 aligns across 7 bases. The CDR3 has 15 amino acids. Unmatched junction bases numbered 7, after V lost 4 bases and J lost 1 base. CDR1 and CDR2 from the germline V gene are SGHRS and YFSETQ. Written as DNA, the CDR3 is TGCGCCAGCAGCATCCAACTAGCGACCCAAGAGACCCAGTACTTC. It encodes CASSIQLATQETQYF.

The chain carries TRBV19 and TRBJ2-7, with D possibly being TRBD2 (5 bases). The germline V gene encodes CDR1 LNHDA and CDR2 SQIVND (reference sequence). The CDR3 runs 12 residues. V dropped 5 bases and J dropped 9 bases, with 14 bases sitting between them. For the CDR3, the DNA is TGTGCCAGTAGTGGCCGGGAAGGGCTGCAGTACTTC. Translating it yields CASSGREGLQYF.

Regarding this clone: Within the sample, other DNA sequences also encode this same CDR3. V gene TRBV18 combines with J gene TRBJ1-1; D gene unclear. The CDR3 has 13 amino acids. V dropped 3 bases and J dropped 0 bases, with 5 bases sitting between them. Germline V gene sequence: CDR1 KGHSH, CDR2 LQKENI. In DNA form, the CDR3 reads TGTGCCAGCTCACCTGACATGAACACTGAAGCTTTCTTT. This translates into CASSPDMNTEAFF. Combining the CDR3 with reference TRBV18 and TRBJ1-1 gives the whole variable domain NAGVMQNPRHLVRRRGQEARLRCSPMKGHSHVYWYRQLPEEGLKFMVYLQKENIIDESGMPKERFSAEFPKEGPSILRIQQVVRGDSAAYFCASSPDMNTEAFFGQGTRLTVV.

This rearrangement joins TRBV28 to TRBJ1-1; possibly TRBD1 for D (5 bases). V lost 5 bases and J 7 bases, leaving 26 bases between the germline ends. The germline CDR1 and CDR2 sequences are MDHEN and SYDVKM. The CDR3 is 17 residues long. This CDR3 reads CASSTLVGGWPGGEAFF. The CDR3 region has the DNA TGTGCCAGCAGTACCCTTGTGGGGGGTTGGCCTGGGGGTGAAGCTTTCTTT.

This rearrangement joins TRBV28 to TRBJ1-2; D possibly corresponds to TRBD1 (5 bases). This CDR3 comprises 14 residues. In germline, CDR1 is MDHEN, CDR2 SYDVKM. V gave up 4 bases and J gave up 3 bases, with 12 bases separating them. CDR3 sequence reads: CASSSSDSYYGYTF. CDR3 in DNA: TGTGCCAGCAGTTCTTCTGACAGTTACTATGGCTACACCTTC.

The chain recombines TRBV6-5 with TRBJ1-2; a possible D gene is TRBD1 (6 bases). The V end was cut by 7 bases, the J end by 2 bases, with 14 bases between. The germline CDR1 and CDR2 sequences are MNHEY and SVGAGI. The CDR3 sequence is 14 residues long. The CDR3 loop is CASTPDSINYGYTF. The CDR3 DNA reads TGTGCCAGCACGCCGGACAGCATAAACTATGGCTACACCTTC.

The gene calls are TRBV7-9 and TRBJ2-7; 9 positions match TRBD1. V was pared by 0 bases and J by 4 bases, with 13 bases of the junction left unmatched. Looked up from germline, CDR1 is SEHNR and CDR2 is FQNEAQ (reference sequence). CDR3 length equals 18 residues. CDR3 protein: CASSLAGTGSRNGYEQYF. DNA for the CDR3: TGTGCCAGCAGCTTAGCCGGGACAGGGAGCCGAAATGGGTACGAGCAGTACTTC. Combining the CDR3 with reference TRBV7-9 and TRBJ2-7 gives the whole variable domain DTGVSQNPRHKITKRGQNVTFRCDPISEHNRLYWYRQTLGQGPEFLTYFQNEAQLEKSRLLSDRFSAERPKGSFSTLEIQRTEQGDSAMYLCASSLAGTGSRNGYEQYFGPGTRLTVT.